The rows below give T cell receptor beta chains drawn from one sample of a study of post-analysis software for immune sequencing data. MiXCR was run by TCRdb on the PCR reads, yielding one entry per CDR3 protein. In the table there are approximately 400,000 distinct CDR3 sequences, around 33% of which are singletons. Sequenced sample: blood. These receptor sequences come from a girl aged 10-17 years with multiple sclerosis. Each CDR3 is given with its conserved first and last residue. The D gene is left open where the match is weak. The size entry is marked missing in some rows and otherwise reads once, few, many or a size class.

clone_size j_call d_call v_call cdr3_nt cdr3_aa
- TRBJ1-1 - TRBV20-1 TGCAGTGCTAGAGAAGGTGAGAGAGATGAAGCTTTCTTT CSAREGERDEAFF
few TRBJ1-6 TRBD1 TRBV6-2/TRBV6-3 TGTGCCAGCAGTCCTCTTCCGAGACAGGGGAGCTCCTATAATTCACCCCTCCACTTT CASSPLPRQGSSYNSPLHF
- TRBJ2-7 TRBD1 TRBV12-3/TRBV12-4 TGTGCCAGCAGTTCTCAACCGGACAGGGCGCACGAGCAGTACTTC CASSSQPDRAHEQYF
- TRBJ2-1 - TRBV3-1 TGTGCCAGCAGCCAATTTAGTAGCCAGGGGAGAAATGAGCAGTTCTTC CASSQFSSQGRNEQFF
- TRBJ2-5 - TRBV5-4 TGTGCCAGCAGCTTGGATTGGGGGGAGACCCAGTACTTC CASSLDWGETQYF
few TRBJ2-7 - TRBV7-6 TGTGCCAGCTCCGGCCGCATAGGGTACGAGCAGTACTTC CASSGRIGYEQYF
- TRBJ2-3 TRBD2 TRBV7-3 TGTGCCAGCGGTACTAGCGGGGGGGCGGATACGCAGTATTTT CASGTSGGADTQYF
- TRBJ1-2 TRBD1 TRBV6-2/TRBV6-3 TGTGCCAGCAGATACCCACGACAGGGGGCTAACTATGGCTACACCTTC CASRYPRQGANYGYTF
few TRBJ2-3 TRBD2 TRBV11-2 TGTGCCAGCAGCCCAGGACTAGCGGGCCTCACAGATACGCAGTATTTT CASSPGLAGLTDTQYF
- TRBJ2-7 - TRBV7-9 TGTGCCTGCAGCCCCCTCTACGAGCAGTACTTC CACSPLYEQYF
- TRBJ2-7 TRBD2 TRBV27 TGTGCCAGCTCTCCGGGGGGGAGGTCCTACGAGCAGTACTTC CASSPGGRSYEQYF
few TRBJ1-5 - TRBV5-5 TGTGCCAGCAGCTTGGCAGCCAAGTATGGCAATCAGCCCCAGCATTTT CASSLAAKYGNQPQHF
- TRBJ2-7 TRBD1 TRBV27 TGTGCCGCTGGGGGACAGGGAGCCTACGAGCAGTACTTC CAAGGQGAYEQYF
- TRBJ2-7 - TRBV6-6 TGTGCCAGCAGTTACTCGAATGAGGGGCAGAGGTACGAGCAGTACTTC CASSYSNEGQRYEQYF
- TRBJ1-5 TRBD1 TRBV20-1 TGCAGTGCTAGAGGAATGGATTCCGGGACAGGGGGCACAGGTCAGCCCCAGCATTTT CSARGMDSGTGGTGQPQHF
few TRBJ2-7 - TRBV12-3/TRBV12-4 TGTGCCAGCAGTCCGTCATTGAGCGAGCAGTACTTC CASSPSLSEQYF
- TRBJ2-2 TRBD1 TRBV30 TGTGCCTGGAGGGGGTTTTCAGGGGGCACCGGGGAGCTGTTTTTT CAWRGFSGGTGELFF
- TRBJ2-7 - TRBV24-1 TGTGCCACCAGTGACCCACCGCTACGAGACGAGCAGTACTTC CATSDPPLRDEQYF
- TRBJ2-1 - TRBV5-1 TGCGCCAGCAGCTACAGTTATGAGCAGTTCTTC CASSYSYEQFF
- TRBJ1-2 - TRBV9 TGTGCCAGCAGCGCCCGCTTCGCTAACTATGGCTACACCTTC CASSARFANYGYTF
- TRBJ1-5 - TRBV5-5 TGTGCCAGCAGCCGGACGACAGGCGTGAATCAGCCCCAGCATTTT CASSRTTGVNQPQHF
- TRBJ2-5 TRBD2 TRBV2 TGTACCAGCCAACGGGGGGGCTCGGAGACCCAGTACTTC CTSQRGGSETQYF
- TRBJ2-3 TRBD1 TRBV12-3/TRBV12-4 TGTGCCAGCAGCCTCGCCTGGACAGGGAGGACAGATGCGCAGTATTTT CASSLAWTGRTDAQYF
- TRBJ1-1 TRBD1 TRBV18 TGTGCCAGCTCACCAAGCAGGGGGCGGAAGACCGAAGCTTTCTTT CASSPSRGRKTEAFF
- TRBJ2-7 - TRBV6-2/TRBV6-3 TGTGCCAGCAGTCGTCAGATTCTCTACGAGCAGTACTTC CASSRQILYEQYF
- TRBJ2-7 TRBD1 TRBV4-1 TGCGCCAGCAGGGGACGCGGACAGGGTGGGTACGAGCAGTACTTC CASRGRGQGGYEQYF
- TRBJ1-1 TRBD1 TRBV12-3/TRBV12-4 TGTGCCAGCAACCCAAGACAGGGGGGTAACACTGAAGCTTTCTTT CASNPRQGGNTEAFF
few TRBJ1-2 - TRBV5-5 TGTGCCAGCAGCACGGGGCCCGGCACCGGGTATGGCTACACCTTC CASSTGPGTGYGYTF
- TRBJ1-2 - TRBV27 TGTGCCAGCAGTAATTCAGGGTATGGCTACACCTTC CASSNSGYGYTF
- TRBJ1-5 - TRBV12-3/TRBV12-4 TGTGCCAGCAGTATCCGGGATAGCAATCAGCCCCAGCATTTT CASSIRDSNQPQHF
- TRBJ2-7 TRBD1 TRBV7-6 TGTGCCAGCAGCTCTGGGACAGGGGGAATTCAGTACTTC CASSSGTGGIQYF
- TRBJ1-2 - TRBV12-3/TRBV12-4 TGTGCCAGCAGTGGGACGGAGAATGGCTACACCTTC CASSGTENGYTF
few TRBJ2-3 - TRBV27 TGTGCCAGCAGTCCCTCGCGGGTCCCCGTGATAGATACGCAGTATTTT CASSPSRVPVIDTQYF
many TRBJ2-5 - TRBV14 TGTGCCAGCAGCTCGCTTTCTACTAATCAAGAGACCCAGTACTTC CASSSLSTNQETQYF
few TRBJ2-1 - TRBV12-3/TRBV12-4 TGTGCCAGCACGGACGACGGGGAGACCTACAATGAGCAGTTCTTC CASTDDGETYNEQFF
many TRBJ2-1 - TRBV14 TGTGCCAGCAGCCAAGGTAACTACAATGAGCAGTTCTTC CASSQGNYNEQFF
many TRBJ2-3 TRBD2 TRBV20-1 TGCAGTGCTAGGGGACCGGGACTAGCGGCCGTGAGGACAGATACGCAGTATTTT CSARGPGLAAVRTDTQYF
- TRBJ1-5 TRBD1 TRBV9 TGTGCCAGCAGCGTAGGACAGGGGGCCGGTCAGCCCCAGCATTTT CASSVGQGAGQPQHF
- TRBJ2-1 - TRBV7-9 TGTGCCAGCAGCCTCTGGCGGGGGCAGTTCATAGATGAGCAGTTCTTC CASSLWRGQFIDEQFF
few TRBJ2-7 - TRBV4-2 TGTGCCAGCAGCCAAGTACAGGCCTACGAGCAGTACTTC CASSQVQAYEQYF
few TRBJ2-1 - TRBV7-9 TGTGCCAGCAATTGGGCCAATGAGCAGTTCTTC CASNWANEQFF
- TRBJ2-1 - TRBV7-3 TGTGCCGGCAGCTTAATCGGGGGCCGCACACACAATGAGCAGTTCTTC CAGSLIGGRTHNEQFF
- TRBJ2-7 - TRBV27 TGTGCCAGCAGCTACAGGGTGCAGTACGAGCAGTACTTC CASSYRVQYEQYF
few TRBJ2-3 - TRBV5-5 TGTGCCAGCAGCCCCCCTGTGGAGCTGAGCACAGATACGCAGTATTTT CASSPPVELSTDTQYF
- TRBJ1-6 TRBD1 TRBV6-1 TGTGCCAGCAGTGGTCCGACAGGGCCGAGCTCCTATAATTCACCCCTCCACTTT CASSGPTGPSSYNSPLHF
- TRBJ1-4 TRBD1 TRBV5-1 TGCGCCAGCAGTCTCAGCCCTCAGGGGGCTAATGAAAAACTGTTTTTT CASSLSPQGANEKLFF
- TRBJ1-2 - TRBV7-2 TGTGCCAGCAGCCCGGACCAGGGGCTGAACTATGGCTACACCTTC CASSPDQGLNYGYTF
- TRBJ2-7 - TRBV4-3 TGCGCCAGCAGCCAAGATCGTGGCAGTCCCGTTTACGAGCAGTACTTC CASSQDRGSPVYEQYF
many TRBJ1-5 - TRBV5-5 TGTGCCAGCAGCTTGCAGTTTTATCAGCCCCAGCATTTT CASSLQFYQPQHF
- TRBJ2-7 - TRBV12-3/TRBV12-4 TGTGCCAGCAGCCCAGGGGACATTTCCTACGAGCAGTACTTC CASSPGDISYEQYF
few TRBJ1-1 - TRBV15 TGTGCCACCAGCGGAAGGGTACCCCCAGCTTTCTTT CATSGRVPPAFF
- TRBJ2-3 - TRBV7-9 TGTGCCAGCAGCTCGACAGGTTGGGCGGCAGATACGCAGTATTTT CASSSTGWAADTQYF
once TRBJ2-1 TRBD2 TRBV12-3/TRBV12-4 TGTGCCAGCAGGCTGACTAGCGGGGCCTACAATGAGCAGTTCTTC CASRLTSGAYNEQFF
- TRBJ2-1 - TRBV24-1 TGTGCCACCAGTGACCCTTCCCAAGCGTTCAATGGGCAGTTCTTC CATSDPSQAFNGQFF
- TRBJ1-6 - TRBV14 TGTGCCAGCAGCCAAGTAAGGAATTCACCCCTCCACTTT CASSQVRNSPLHF
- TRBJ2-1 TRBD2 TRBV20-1 TGCAGTGCTAGAGCCCCAGGGACTAGCGGGGTCCCCAATGAGCAGTTCTTC CSARAPGTSGVPNEQFF
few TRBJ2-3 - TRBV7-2 TGTGCCAGCCGGAGAACTAGCACAGATACGCAGTATTTT CASRRTSTDTQYF